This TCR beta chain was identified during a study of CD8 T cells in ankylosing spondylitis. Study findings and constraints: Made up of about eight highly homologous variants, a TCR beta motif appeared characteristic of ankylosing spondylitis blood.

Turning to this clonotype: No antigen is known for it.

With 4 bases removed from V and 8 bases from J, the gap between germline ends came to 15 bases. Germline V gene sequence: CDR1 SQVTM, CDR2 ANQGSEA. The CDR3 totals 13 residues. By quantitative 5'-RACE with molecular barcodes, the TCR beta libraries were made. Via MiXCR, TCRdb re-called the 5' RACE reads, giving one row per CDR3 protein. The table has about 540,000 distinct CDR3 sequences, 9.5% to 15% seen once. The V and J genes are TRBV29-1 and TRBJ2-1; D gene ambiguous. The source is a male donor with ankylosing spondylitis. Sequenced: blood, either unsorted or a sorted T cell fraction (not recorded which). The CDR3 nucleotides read TGCAGCGTTGTTGACACCCTCGTAGATGAGCAGTTCTTC. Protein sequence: CSVVDTLVDEQFF.